Sequencing of this TCR beta chain was carried out in a study of cytomegalovirus exposure and HLA in healthy donors. 13 Jbeta primers and 60 Vbeta primers were used for the PCR. The table came from immunoSEQ multiplex PCR; TCRdb's copy has only in-frame clones and leaves some out. This table holds around 190,000 clones, about four fifths found once. V shed 5 bases and J shed 13 bases, with 20 bases lying between them. Germline assignment: CDR1 MDHEN and CDR2 SYDVKM. The CDR3 runs 13 residues. The gene calls are TRBV28 and TRBJ1-1; D remains unclear. The clonotype originates from a woman aged 50 to 60 in good health and CMV-seronegative. Sample: PBMCs. This chain's CDR3 is CASSNPGIPSGFF. CDR3 nucleotides: TGTGCCAGCAGTAACCCCGGGATCCCCTCGGGTTTCTTT.